A single sample is the source of the 23 T cell receptor beta chains below, sequenced in a study of T cells in Graves' hyperthyroidism and ophthalmopathy. The CDR3 regions of TCR beta were amplified from RNA transcripts. TCR CDR3 regions were first amplified by RT-PCR with HTBI primers. TCRdb ran MiXCR on the multiplex PCR reads and lists one entry per CDR3 protein. The sample lists some 500,000 distinct CDR3 sequences, around 16% seen once, with around 32% in the top ten. Sequences were obtained from blood. The receptors stem from a woman aged 25 to 39 with Graves' ophthalmopathy.

Only a few counts were recorded for this clonotype. The genes are TRBV7-9 and TRBJ2-5, with 7 bases matching TRBD1. Germline V CDR1 and CDR2: SEHNR, FQNEAQ (reference sequence). V shed 2 bases, J shed 5 bases, and the junction held 26 bases outside the gene matches. The CDR3 covers 21 residues. The CDR3 nucleotides are TGTGCCAGCAGCTTATCCGGGACAGACATCTGGGATGGCAGGGGCTTGGAGACCCAGTACTTC. Protein: CASSLSGTDIWDGRGLETQYF.

There are a few counts of this clonotype. The chain carries TRBV6-5 and TRBJ2-3; D unresolved. This CDR3 is built from 13 residues. Trimming took off 0 bases at V and 8 bases at J, with 9 bases between the two ends. Germline values: CDR1 MNHEY, CDR2 SVGAGI. The CDR3 bases are TGTGCCAGCAGTTACTCGTCACTGGGTACGCAGTATTTT. Amino acids: CASSYSSLGTQYF.

The chain combines TRBV2 with TRBJ1-4, with D uncertain. Deletions cut 7 bases from V and 5 bases from J, with 17 bases between. From germline, CDR1 is SNHLY and CDR2 FYNNEI. CDR3 size: 15 residues. The CDR3 DNA reads TGTGCCAGCAATGCGGGAAGGACCTCGAATGAAAAACTGTTTTTT. It yields the protein CASNAGRTSNEKLFF. Combining the CDR3 with reference TRBV2 and TRBJ1-4 gives the whole variable domain EPEVTQTPSHQVTQMGQEVILRCVPISNHLYFYWYRQILGQKVEFLVSFYNNEISEKSEIFDDQFSVERPDGSNFTLKIRSTKLEDSAMYFCASNAGRTSNEKLFFGSGTQLSVL.

In its sample, this clonotype was seen many times. V gene TRBV28 combines with J gene TRBJ2-1; perhaps TRBD2 as D (6 bases). The germline V and J ends were trimmed by 5 bases and 4 bases, with 15 bases remaining between them. The germline gives CDR1 MDHEN, CDR2 SYDVKM. The CDR3 length is 15 residues. CDR3 bases: TGTGCCAGCAGTCTCCCCGGGGACTGGTACAATGAGCAGTTCTTC. It is translated as CASSLPGDWYNEQFF.

This clonotype was detected ten times or more. The chain couples TRBV5-1 to TRBJ2-5; 7 bases line up with TRBD1. J was trimmed by 3 bases and V by 3 bases; bases with no gene match: 5. This CDR3 is built from 14 residues. Germline V gene sequence: CDR1 SGHRS, CDR2 YFSETQ. CDR3 amino acids: CASSSLGQEETQYF. CDR3 bases: TGCGCCAGCAGCTCCCTTGGACAGGAAGAGACCCAGTACTTC.

Many counts were recorded for this clonotype. V is TRBV7-8 and J is TRBJ1-3; D is perhaps TRBD1 (6 bases). Trimming cost V 5 bases and J 6 bases, with 23 bases left between them. In germline, CDR1 is SGHVS, CDR2 FQNEAQ. This CDR3 region has 17 residues. The CDR3 protein is CASSHHLRTESQNTIYF. In nucleotides, the CDR3 is TGTGCCAGCAGCCACCACCTACGGACAGAGTCACAAAACACCATATATTTT.

This clonotype showed up just a few times. The V and J genes are TRBV20-1 and TRBJ2-7, with D perhaps given as TRBD1 or TRBD2 (5 bases each). The CDR3 runs 13 residues. In germline, CDR1 is DFQATT, CDR2 SNEGSKA (reference sequence). V dropped 5 bases and J dropped 2 bases, with 13 bases sitting between them. CDR3: CSAHFGGTYEQYF. DNA of the CDR3: TGCAGTGCTCACTTTGGGGGAACCTACGAGCAGTACTTC.

This rearrangement joins TRBV4-1 to TRBJ1-4, with D perhaps matching TRBD1 (5 bases). There are 17 residues in the CDR3. Germline-derived CDR1 and CDR2 are MGHRA and YSYEKL. The ends were cut back, 0 bases at V and 8 bases at J, with 19 bases in the middle. The CDR3 reads CASSQEPRPPAGEKLFF. The CDR3 coding sequence is TGCGCCAGCAGCCAAGAGCCAAGACCCCCGGCAGGGGAAAAACTGTTTTTT.

On this clonotype: A single base separates this from a much larger clone, so it may be a read error. The chain has TRBV6-5 and TRBJ2-7, with 8 bases lining up with TRBD1. The V and J ends lost 2 bases and 6 bases, in that order; junction bases with no gene match: 3. CDR1 and CDR2 (germline): MNHEY, SVGAGI. The CDR3 spans 13 residues. CDR3 sequence reads: CASSYTGTGEQYF. The CDR3 coding sequence is TGTGCCAGCAGTTACACGGGGACAGGCGAGCAGTACTTC.

This clonotype came up a few times. V and J are TRBV20-1 and TRBJ1-6; D uncertain. This CDR3 is built from 17 residues. V was clipped by 0 bases and J by 0 bases, with 12 bases between them. CDR1 is DFQATT and CDR2 is SNEGSKA in the germline V gene (reference sequence). CDR3 sequence: CSARDMERSSYNSPLHF. For the CDR3, the DNA is TGCAGTGCTAGAGATATGGAACGGAGCTCCTATAATTCACCCCTCCACTTT.

The J gene is TRBJ2-7, the V gene TRBV10-3; D possibly corresponds to TRBD1 (6 bases). V was pared by 8 bases and J by 6 bases, with 17 bases between. CDR1 and CDR2 from the germline V gene are ENHRY and SYGVKD. The CDR3 length is 13 residues. Here the CDR3 DNA reads TGTGCCATCCTAGGGGGTACCCTATCCGAGCAGTACTTC. Its translation: CAILGGTLSEQYF.

Many counts were recorded for this clonotype. The CDR3 sequence: CASSLPGLETQYF. The CDR3 DNA is TGTGCCAGCAGTTTACCGGGCCTAGAGACCCAGTACTTC. The rearrangement links TRBV6-1 to TRBJ2-5; D is uncertain. Trimming left V 5 bases short and J 4 bases short, with 11 bases between. This CDR3 is built from 13 residues. Germline CDR1 MNHNS, CDR2 SASEGT.

V usage is TRBV5-1 and J usage is TRBJ2-2; TRBD1 aligns across 8 bases. V dropped 3 bases and J dropped 5; count of bases not matched to a gene: 6. Germline V gives CDR1 SGHRS, CDR2 YFSETQ. The CDR3 contains 15 residues. This CDR3 reads CASSSRTGKTGELFF. CDR3 bases: TGCGCCAGCAGCTCAAGGACAGGGAAAACCGGGGAGCTGTTTTTT.

This chain connects TRBV29-1 to TRBJ1-2; maybe TRBD1 (5 bases). The germline gives CDR1 SQVTM, CDR2 ANQGSEA. This CDR3 is built from 12 residues. V was trimmed by 7 bases and J by 6 bases, leaving 15 bases between them. The DNA for the CDR3 is TGCAGCGCCGGGGTCAGGGAGGATGGCTACACCTTC. This sequence encodes CSAGVREDGYTF.

This clonotype was seen repeatedly, ten times or more. The V gene is TRBV4-2, the J gene TRBJ2-3; 10 nucleotides match TRBD2. The germline CDR1 and CDR2 sequences are LGHNA and YNFKEQ. The V segment lost 0 bases and the J segment 6 bases; nucleotides outside the gene matches: 3. The CDR3 consists of 15 residues. The CDR3 loop is CASSQDLAGEDTQYF. In DNA form, the CDR3 reads TGTGCCAGCAGCCAAGACCTAGCGGGAGAGGATACGCAGTATTTT.

This clonotype was detected many times. The chain is built from TRBV2 and TRBJ2-5, with 8 bases matching TRBD2. The CDR3 runs 15 residues. V dropped 5 bases and J dropped 3; count of bases not matched to a gene: 8. CDR1 and CDR2 (germline): SNHLY, FYNNEI. For the CDR3, the DNA is TGTGCCAGCAGTCGTGCGATAGCGGGAAAAGAGACCCAGTACTTC. Translated: CASSRAIAGKETQYF.

Details on this clonotype: This sequence may be a read error, since a much larger clone differs from it by one base. The chain couples TRBV5-1 to TRBJ2-1, with TRBD1 identical over 8 bases. Germline loops: CDR1 SGHRS, CDR2 YFSETQ. The CDR3 length is 15 residues. CDR3 DNA: TGCGCCAGCAGCTTCCCAGGGGGCGGTGGTAATGAGCAGCTCTTC. It codes for CASSFPGGGGNEQLF.

This clonotype was counted at least ten times. The chain employs TRBV7-8 and TRBJ2-1; 7 nucleotides line up with TRBD2. The length of the CDR3 is 16 residues. Germline CDR1 SGHVS, CDR2 FQNEAQ. V lost 7 bases, J lost 2 bases, and 11 bases stayed unmatched. CDR3 protein: CASTRQGAGTYNEQFF. The CDR3, as DNA: TGTGCCAGCACCCGCCAAGGAGCGGGGACCTACAATGAGCAGTTCTTC.

This chain uses TRBV2 with TRBJ2-4; 9 positions match TRBD1. Germline V gives CDR1 SNHLY, CDR2 FYNNEI. The ends lost 2 bases at V and 0 bases at J; junction bases unmatched: 5. CDR3 size: 17 residues. CDR3: CASSESGTGLAKNIQYF. Here the CDR3 DNA reads TGTGCCAGCAGTGAAAGTGGGACAGGGCTAGCCAAAAACATTCAGTACTTC.

The chain is built from TRBV20-1 and TRBJ1-1, with no clear D. The length of the CDR3 is 15 residues. CDR1 is DFQATT, CDR2 SNEGSKA, per germline (reference sequence). V lost 0 bases to trimming and J lost 3 bases, with 14 bases between them. CDR3 residues: CSARDNPGRDTEAFF. CDR3 bases: TGCAGTGCTAGAGATAACCCGGGTCGGGACACTGAAGCTTTCTTT.

This clonotype came up a few times. The rearrangement uses TRBV28 and TRBJ1-3, with unresolved D. The CDR3 covers 12 residues. Germline V CDR1 and CDR2: MDHEN, SYDVKM. Deletions cut 9 bases from V and 2 bases from J, with 8 bases between. In DNA, the CDR3 is TGTGCCAGTGCGAGGACTGGAAACACCATATATTTT. Protein: CASARTGNTIYF.

This clonotype was detected ten times or more. The chain combines TRBV3-1 with TRBJ2-7; 9 bases agree with TRBD1. The germline V gene has CDR1 LGHDT and CDR2 YNNKEL (reference sequence). Losses at the gene ends were 1 base for V and 6 bases for J; bases not matched to a gene: 4. This CDR3 is built from 14 residues. CDR3 coding DNA: TGTGCCAGCAGCCAAGCGGGACAGGGTTTCGAGCAGTACTTC. As protein: CASSQAGQGFEQYF.

This clonotype occurred a few times. The gene calls are TRBV18 and TRBJ1-4; no clear D gene. The CDR3 loop spans 16 amino acids. Trimming pared 3 bases from V and 5 bases from J, leaving 16 bases between. Germline V gives CDR1 KGHSH, CDR2 LQKENI. CDR3 protein: CASSPPGELPNEKLFF. The DNA for the CDR3 is TGTGCCAGCTCACCCCCCGGGGAGCTGCCGAATGAAAAACTGTTTTTT.